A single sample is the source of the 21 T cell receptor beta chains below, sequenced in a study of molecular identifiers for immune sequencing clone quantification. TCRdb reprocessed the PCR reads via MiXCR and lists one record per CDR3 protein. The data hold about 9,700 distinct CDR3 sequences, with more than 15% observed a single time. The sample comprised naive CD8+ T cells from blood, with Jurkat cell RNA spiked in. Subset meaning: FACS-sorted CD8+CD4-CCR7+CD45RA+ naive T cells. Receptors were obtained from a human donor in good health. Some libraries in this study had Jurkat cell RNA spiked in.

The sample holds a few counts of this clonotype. This chain's CDR3 is CASSQDRGVTGELFF. The CDR3 DNA reads as TGCGCCAGCAGCCAAGATAGAGGCGTCACCGGGGAGCTGTTTTTT. This chain joins TRBV4-3 and TRBJ2-2; D is unclear. CDR3 length equals 15 residues. The V gene's germline CDR1 is LGHNA and CDR2 YSLEER. The V end lost 0 bases, the J end lost 4 bases, and 9 bases lay between the germline ends.

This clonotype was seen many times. As DNA, the CDR3 is TGTGCCAGCAGTTTCCTAGCGGGGAACACCGGGGAGCTGTTTTTT. Residues: CASSFLAGNTGELFF. The V gene is TRBV12-3 or TRBV12-4, the J gene TRBJ2-2; 8 nucleotides align to TRBD2. With 3 bases clipped from V and 1 base from J, the junction kept 1 base outside the gene matches. CDR3 size: 15 residues.

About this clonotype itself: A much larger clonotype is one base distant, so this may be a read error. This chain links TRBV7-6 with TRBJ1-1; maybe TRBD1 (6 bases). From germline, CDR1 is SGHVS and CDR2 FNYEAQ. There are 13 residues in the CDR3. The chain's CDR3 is CASSLAGDIGALF. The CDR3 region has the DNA TGTGCCAGCAGCTTAGCGGGGGACATCGGAGCTCTCTTT.

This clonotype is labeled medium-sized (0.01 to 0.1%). In DNA, the CDR3 is TGTGCCAGCAGTCACGATCCGGGGTTGGATGAAGCTTTCTTT. It yields the protein CASSHDPGLDEAFF. J is TRBJ1-1 and V is TRBV7-9; D is uncertain. Per the germline V gene, CDR1 is SEHNR and CDR2 is FQNEAQ (reference sequence). The CDR3 is 14 amino acids. V was cut by 6 bases and J by 7 bases, with 18 bases left in between.

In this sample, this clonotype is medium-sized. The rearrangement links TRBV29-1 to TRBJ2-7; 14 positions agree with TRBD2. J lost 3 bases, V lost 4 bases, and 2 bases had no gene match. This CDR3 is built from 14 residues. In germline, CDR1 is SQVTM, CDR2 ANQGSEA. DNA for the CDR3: TGCAGCGTTGCGGGACTAGCGGGAGTCTACGAGCAGTACTTC. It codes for CSVAGLAGVYEQYF.

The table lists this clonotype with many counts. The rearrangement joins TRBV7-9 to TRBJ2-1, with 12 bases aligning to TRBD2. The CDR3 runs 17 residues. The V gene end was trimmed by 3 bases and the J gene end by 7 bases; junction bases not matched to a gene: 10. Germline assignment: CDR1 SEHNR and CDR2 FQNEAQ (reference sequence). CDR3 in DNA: TGTGCCAGCAGCTTCCCACGACTAGCGGGAGCTGTAAATGAGCAGTTCTTC. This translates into CASSFPRLAGAVNEQFF.

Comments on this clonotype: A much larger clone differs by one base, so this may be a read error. CDR3 in amino acids: CARSEWGGGSWADTEAFF. CDR3 nucleotides: TGTGCCAGAAGTGAATGGGGAGGGGGCTCATGGGCTGACACTGAAGCTTTCTTT. The rearrangement links TRBV25-1 to TRBJ1-1; 7 positions match TRBD1. The CDR3 totals 18 residues. Germline V gene sequence: CDR1 MGHDK, CDR2 SYGVNS.

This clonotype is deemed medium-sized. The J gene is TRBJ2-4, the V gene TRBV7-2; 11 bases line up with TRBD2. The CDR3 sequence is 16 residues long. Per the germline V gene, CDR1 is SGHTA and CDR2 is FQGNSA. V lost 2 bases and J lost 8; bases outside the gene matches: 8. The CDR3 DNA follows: TGTGCCAGCAGCTTATTAGCGGGAGGGCCTAGGGACATTCAGTACTTC. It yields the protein CASSLLAGGPRDIQYF.

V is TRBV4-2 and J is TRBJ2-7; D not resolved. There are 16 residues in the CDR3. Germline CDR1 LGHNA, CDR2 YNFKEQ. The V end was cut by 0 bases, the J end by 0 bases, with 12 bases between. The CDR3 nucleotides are TGTGCCAGCAGCCAAGAATATTTGCCAAGCTCCTACGAGCAGTACTTC. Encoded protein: CASSQEYLPSSYEQYF.

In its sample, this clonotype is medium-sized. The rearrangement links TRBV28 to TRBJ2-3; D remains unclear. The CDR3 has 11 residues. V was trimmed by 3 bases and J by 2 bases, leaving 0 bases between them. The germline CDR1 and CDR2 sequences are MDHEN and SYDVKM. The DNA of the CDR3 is TGTGCCAGCAGTTTCACAGATACGCAGTATTTT. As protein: CASSFTDTQYF.

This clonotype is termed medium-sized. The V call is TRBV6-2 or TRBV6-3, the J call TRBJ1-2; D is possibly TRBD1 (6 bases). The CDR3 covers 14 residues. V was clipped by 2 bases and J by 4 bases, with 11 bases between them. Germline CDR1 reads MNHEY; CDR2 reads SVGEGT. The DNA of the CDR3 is TGTGCCAGCAGTTACGTGCAGGGGCTCTATGGCTACACCTTC. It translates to CASSYVQGLYGYTF.

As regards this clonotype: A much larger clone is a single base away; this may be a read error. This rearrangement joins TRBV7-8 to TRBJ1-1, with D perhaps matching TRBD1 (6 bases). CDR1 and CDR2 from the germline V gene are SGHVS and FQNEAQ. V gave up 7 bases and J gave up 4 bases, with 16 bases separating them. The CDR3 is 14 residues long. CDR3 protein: CASIGGGRATEAFF. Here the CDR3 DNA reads TGTGCCAGCATAGGGGGGGGGCGGGCCACTGAAGCTTTCTTT. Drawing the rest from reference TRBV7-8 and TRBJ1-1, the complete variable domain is GAGVSQSPRYKVAKRGQDVALRCDPISGHVSLFWYQQALGQGPEFLTYFQNEAQLDKSGLPSDRFFAERPEGSVSTLKIQRTQQEDSAVYLCASIGGGRATEAFFGQGTRLTVV.

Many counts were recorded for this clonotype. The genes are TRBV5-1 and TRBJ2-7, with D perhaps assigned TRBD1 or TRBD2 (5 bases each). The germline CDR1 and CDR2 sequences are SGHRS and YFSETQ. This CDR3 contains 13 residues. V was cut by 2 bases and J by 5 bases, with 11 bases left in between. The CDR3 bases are TGCGCCAGCAGCTTAGACGGGACCGACGAGCAGTACTTC. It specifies CASSLDGTDEQYF.

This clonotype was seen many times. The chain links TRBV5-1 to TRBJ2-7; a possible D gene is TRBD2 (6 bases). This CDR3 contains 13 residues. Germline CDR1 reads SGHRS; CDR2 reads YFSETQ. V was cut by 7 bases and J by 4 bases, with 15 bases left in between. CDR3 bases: TGCGCCAGCGCGTTCGGGAGTTTTTACGAGCAGTACTTC. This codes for CASAFGSFYEQYF. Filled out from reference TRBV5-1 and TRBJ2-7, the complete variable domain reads KAGVTQTPRYLIKTRGQQVTLSCSPISGHRSVSWYQQTPGQGLQFLFEYFSETQRNKGNFPGRFSGRQFSNSRSEMNVSTLELGDSALYLCASAFGSFYEQYFGPGTRLTVT.

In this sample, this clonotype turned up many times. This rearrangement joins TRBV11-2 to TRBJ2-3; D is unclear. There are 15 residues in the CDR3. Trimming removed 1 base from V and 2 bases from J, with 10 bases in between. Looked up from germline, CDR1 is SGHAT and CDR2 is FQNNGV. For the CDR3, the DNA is TGTGCCAGCAGCTTAGGTGGCTGGGTCACAGATACGCAGTATTTT. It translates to CASSLGGWVTDTQYF.

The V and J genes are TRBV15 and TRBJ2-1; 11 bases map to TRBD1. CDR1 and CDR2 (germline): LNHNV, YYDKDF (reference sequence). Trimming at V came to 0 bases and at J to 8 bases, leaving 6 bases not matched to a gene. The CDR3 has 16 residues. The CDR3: CATSRESGQGADEQFF. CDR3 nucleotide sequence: TGTGCCACCAGCAGAGAATCCGGACAGGGGGCCGATGAGCAGTTCTTC.

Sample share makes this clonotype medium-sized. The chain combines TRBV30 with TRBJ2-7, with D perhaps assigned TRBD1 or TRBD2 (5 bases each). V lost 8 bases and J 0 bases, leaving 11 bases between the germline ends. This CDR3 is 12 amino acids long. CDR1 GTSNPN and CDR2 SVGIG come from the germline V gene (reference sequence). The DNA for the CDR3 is TGTGCCGGGACCACAGGCTCCTACGAGCAGTACTTC. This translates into CAGTTGSYEQYF.

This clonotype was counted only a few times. Here the CDR3 reads CASSSYRNTEAFF. The CDR3 region has the DNA TGTGCCAGCAGCTCCTACAGGAACACTGAAGCTTTCTTT. V gene TRBV4-2 combines with J gene TRBJ1-1, with D unresolved. Germline CDR1 and CDR2: LGHNA and YNFKEQ. V lost 5 bases and J 1 base, leaving 8 bases between the germline ends. The CDR3 sequence is 13 residues long.

The CDR3 DNA reads TGTGCCAGCAGCTCCATCGAATTGGACCCATCTGAAGCTTTCTTT. It translates to CASSSIELDPSEAFF. The genes are TRBV5-4 and TRBJ1-1, with no clear D. The V gene's germline CDR1 is SGHNT and CDR2 YYREEE (reference sequence). The CDR3 is 15 amino acids. V was pared by 3 bases and J by 6 bases, with 18 bases between.

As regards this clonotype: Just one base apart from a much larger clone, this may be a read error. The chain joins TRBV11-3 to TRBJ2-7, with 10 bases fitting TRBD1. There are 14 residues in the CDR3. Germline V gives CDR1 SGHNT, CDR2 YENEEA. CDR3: CGSSPGQGAYEQYF. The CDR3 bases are TGTGGCAGCAGCCCCGGACAGGGGGCCTACGAGCAGTACTTC.

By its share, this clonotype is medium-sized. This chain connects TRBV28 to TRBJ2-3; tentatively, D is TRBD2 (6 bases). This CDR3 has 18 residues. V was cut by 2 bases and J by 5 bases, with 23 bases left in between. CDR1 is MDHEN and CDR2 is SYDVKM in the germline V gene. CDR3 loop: CASSLKVRGGPVLDTQYF. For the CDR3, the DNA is TGTGCCAGCAGTTTAAAGGTCCGGGGAGGCCCTGTTTTAGATACGCAGTATTTT. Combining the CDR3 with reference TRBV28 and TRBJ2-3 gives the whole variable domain DVKVTQSSRYLVKRTGEKVFLECVQDMDHENMFWYRQDPGLGLRLIYFSYDVKMKEKGDIPEGYSVSREKKERFSLILESASTNQTSMYLCASSLKVRGGPVLDTQYFGPGTRLTVL.